These T cell receptor beta chains were read from a single sample in a study of beta chain features in type 1 diabetes. TCRdb keeps only in-frame clones here, not all; method: immunoSEQ multiplex PCR. The table has about 350,000 clones, 20% seen once. The sequenced sample consisted of naive CD4+ T cells from blood. The receptors originated from a woman aged 18-29 years in good health. Both conserved end residues are part of each CDR3. D genes are given only for firm matches. Clone sizes are given selectively: once, few, many, or a class where the clone is expanded.

>TRBV30|few|TRBJ1-1|-
TGTGCCTGGACCGACCCCCGGGTTACTGAAGCTTTCTTT
CAWTDPRVTEAFF
>TRBV19|few|TRBJ2-3|TRBD2
TGTGCCAGTAGTGCGGCTAGCGGGACGACAGATACGCAGTATTTT
CASSAASGTTDTQYF
>TRBV5-4|few|TRBJ1-2|-
TGTGCCAGCAGCTTGGAGACCAGAGGCTATGGCTACACCTTC
CASSLETRGYGYTF
>TRBV12-5|few|TRBJ2-7|TRBD1
TGTGCTAGTGGGCTGACAGGGAGCAACGAGCAGTACTTC
CASGLTGSNEQYF
>TRBV4-3|few|TRBJ1-1|-
TGCGCCAGCAGCCCCCGTATGAACACTGAAGCTTTCTTT
CASSPRMNTEAFF
>TRBV9|-|TRBJ1-1|-
TGTGCCAGCAGCGTAGGGAGGGGCACTGAAGCTTTCTTT
CASSVGRGTEAFF
>TRBV5-1|-|TRBJ1-1|TRBD1
TGCGCCAGCAGCACCGGACAGGGGACGGGGGAAGCTTTCTTT
CASSTGQGTGEAFF
>TRBV7-8|-|TRBJ1-6|-
TGTGCCAGCAGCTTACTACAGGGACATGCACCCCTCCACTTT
CASSLLQGHAPLHF
>TRBV7-2|few|TRBJ1-5|-
TGTGCCAGCAGTTTGCGGGTTAGCAATCAGCCCCAGCATTTT
CASSLRVSNQPQHF
>TRBV7-9|few|TRBJ1-6|-
TGTGCCAGCAGCTTAGAATCGCGTTCACCCCTCCACTTT
CASSLESRSPLHF
>TRBV12-5|-|TRBJ2-5|-
TGTGCTAGTGGTTTAGGGGGGGTTCAAGAGACCCAGTACTTC
CASGLGGVQETQYF
>TRBV29-1|few|TRBJ2-3|-
TGCAGCGTTGGCCGGGGCACAGATACGCAGTATTTT
CSVGRGTDTQYF
>TRBV6-1|-|TRBJ1-3|TRBD1
TGTGCCGTGGACAGGGAAGTTCCTGGAAACACCATATATTTT
CAVDREVPGNTIYF
>TRBV29-1|few|TRBJ2-7|-
TGCAGCGCCCAGGCGGGTACAGACTACGAGCAGTACTTC
CSAQAGTDYEQYF
>TRBV29-1|-|TRBJ2-1|TRBD2
TGCAGCGTTGAGGGGGGGGGCAATGAGCAGTTCTTC
CSVEGGGNEQFF
>TRBV13|few|TRBJ2-7|TRBD2
TGTGCCAGCAGCCTAGGGATCGGGGAGGGCCTTTACGAGCAGTACTTC
CASSLGIGEGLYEQYF
>TRBV30|-|TRBJ2-5|TRBD2
TGTGCCTGGACCCCGGGGGGAAGCCAAGAGACCCAGTACTTC
CAWTPGGSQETQYF
>TRBV7-9|-|TRBJ2-7|TRBD1
TGTGCCAGCAGCTTAGCAGGGGACAGGCTACGCTACGAGCAGTACTTC
CASSLAGDRLRYEQYF
>TRBV5-1|-|TRBJ2-3|TRBD2
TGCGCCAGCAGCTTGGCCACTAGCGGCACAGATACGCAGTATTTT
CASSLATSGTDTQYF
>TRBV30|-|TRBJ1-3|-
TGTGCCTGGAGTGTACAGGCGGGAAACACCATATATTTT
CAWSVQAGNTIYF
>TRBV12-5|-|TRBJ2-3|TRBD2
TGTGCTAGTGGTTTGGTCGTGGGTAGCGGGAACACAGATACGCAGTATTTT
CASGLVVGSGNTDTQYF
>TRBV11-2|few|TRBJ2-5|TRBD1
TGTGCCAGCAGCATACCCACCCGGACAGGGAGTAGAGAGACCCAGTACTTC
CASSIPTRTGSRETQYF
>TRBV2|-|TRBJ2-1|TRBD1
TGTGCCAGCAGTGAAACGGGACAGGGACAAAATGAGCAGTTCTTC
CASSETGQGQNEQFF
>TRBV12-5|-|TRBJ1-1|TRBD1
TGTGCTAGTGGTTTCTCCCGACTACGACAGGGGAACACTGAAGCTTTCTTT
CASGFSRLRQGNTEAFF
>TRBV29-1|few|TRBJ2-3|TRBD1
TGCAGCGTCGGGACAGGGACTAGCACAGATACGCAGTATTTT
CSVGTGTSTDTQYF
>TRBV29-1|few|TRBJ2-7|TRBD2
TGCAGCGTTGGGACTAGCGGAAACCTCGGCTACGAGCAGTACTTC
CSVGTSGNLGYEQYF
>TRBV2|-|TRBJ1-2|-
TGTGCCAGCAGTGAACAGGGCCCTACCTATGGCTACACCTTC
CASSEQGPTYGYTF
>TRBV2|-|TRBJ2-7|TRBD1
TGTGCCAGCCGATTAGAGGGGGCTGGCTACGAGCAGTACTTC
CASRLEGAGYEQYF
>TRBV19|-|TRBJ1-5|TRBD1
TGTGCCAGTACGCAGGACAGGGCCTGGGGGAGCAATCAGCCCCAGCATTTT
CASTQDRAWGSNQPQHF